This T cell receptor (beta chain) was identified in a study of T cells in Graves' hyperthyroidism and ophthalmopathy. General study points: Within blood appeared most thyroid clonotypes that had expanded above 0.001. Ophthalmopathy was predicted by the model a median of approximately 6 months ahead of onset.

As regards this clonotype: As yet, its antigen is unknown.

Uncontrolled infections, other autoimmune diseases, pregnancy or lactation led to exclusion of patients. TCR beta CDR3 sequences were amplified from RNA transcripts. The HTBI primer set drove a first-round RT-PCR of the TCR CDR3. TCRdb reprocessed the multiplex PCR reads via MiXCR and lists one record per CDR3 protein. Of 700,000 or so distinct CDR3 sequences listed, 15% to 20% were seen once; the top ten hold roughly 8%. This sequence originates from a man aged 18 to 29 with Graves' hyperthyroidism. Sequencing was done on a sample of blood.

CDR3 nucleotides: TGTGCCTGGAGTGAAATGGGGCTTCGGGACATTCAGTACTTC. This codes for CAWSEMGLRDIQYF. V and J are TRBV30 and TRBJ2-4, with D maybe TRBD1 (5 bases). In germline, CDR1 is GTSNPN, CDR2 SVGIG (reference sequence). V was cut by 1 base and J by 8 bases, with 15 bases left in between. CDR3 length: 14 amino acids.